These T cell receptor beta chains were read from a single sample in a study of blood T cell repertoires in COVID-19. Some clones are missing from TCRdb's copy, which holds only in-frame ones; the method was immunoSEQ multiplex PCR. The data contain roughly 200,000 clones, over 75% of them singletons. Sequenced input: peripheral blood. Receptors originate from a man between 45 and 60 years old who had recovered from COVID-19. Both conserved end residues are part of each CDR3. Fields, in order: J gene, D gene, CDR3 length, V gene, clone size, CDR3 protein, CDR3 DNA. D genes are given only for firm matches. Clone size is not always given. Where it is, it says once, few, many or a class for expanded clones.

>TRBJ1-1|NA|17|TRBV4-3|many
CASSQGRGMSMNTEAFF
TGCGCCAGCAGCCAAGGACGAGGAATGTCCATGAACACTGAAGCTTTCTTT
>TRBJ1-3|NA|16|TRBV15|NA
CATSRQQLSSGDTIYF
TGTGCCACCAGCAGACAACAACTTAGTTCAGGGGACACCATATATTTT
>TRBJ1-2|NA|13|TRBV9|NA
CASSVDRNYGYTF
TGTGCCAGCAGCGTTGACAGGAACTATGGCTACACCTTC
>TRBJ1-3|TRBD1|16|TRBV18|NA
CASSPLQGGTGNTIYF
TGTGCCAGCTCACCACTACAGGGGGGGACTGGAAACACCATATATTTT
>TRBJ2-3|TRBD2|15|TRBV6-5|NA
CASRDWGLATDTQYF
TGTGCCAGCAGGGACTGGGGACTAGCGACAGATACGCAGTATTTT
>TRBJ2-1|TRBD2|16|TRBV6-5|NA
CASSYSPSGAYNEQFF
TGTGCCAGCAGTTACTCTCCTAGCGGGGCTTACAATGAGCAGTTCTTC
>TRBJ2-5|TRBD2|16|TRBV6-2/TRBV6-3|NA
CASSYSLAEIQETQYF
TGTGCCAGCAGTTACTCTCTAGCGGAAATCCAAGAGACCCAGTACTTC
>TRBJ1-5|NA|15|TRBV19|NA
CASSWNPSSNQPQHF
TGTGCCAGTAGTTGGAACCCTAGTAGCAATCAGCCCCAGCATTTT
>TRBJ2-5|NA|15|TRBV3-1/TRBV3-2|NA
CASSQDPGGFGTQYF
TGTGCCAGCAGCCAAGATCCAGGGGGGTTCGGGACCCAGTACTTC
>TRBJ1-5|TRBD1|15|TRBV28|NA
CASSRGQGGYQPQHF
TGTGCCAGCAGTAGGGGACAGGGGGGATATCAGCCCCAGCATTTT
>TRBJ2-7|TRBD2|14|TRBV7-9|NA
CASNLAGGGYEQYF
TGTGCCAGCAACCTAGCGGGAGGTGGGTACGAGCAGTACTTC
>TRBJ2-3|NA|13|TRBV7-2|NA
CASGYRTTDTQYF
TGTGCCAGCGGCTACAGAACCACAGATACGCAGTATTTT
>TRBJ2-2|TRBD1|16|TRBV11-2|NA
CASSLTGAMNTGELFF
TGTGCCAGCAGCTTGACAGGGGCTATGAACACCGGGGAGCTGTTTTTT
>TRBJ2-1|TRBD2|14|TRBV5-1|NA
CASYSGSLLHEQFF
TGCGCCAGTTATAGCGGGAGTTTACTGCATGAGCAGTTCTTC
>TRBJ2-5|NA|15|TRBV7-3|NA
CASSPGGSRQETQYF
TGTGCCAGCAGCCCCGGAGGCAGTCGCCAAGAGACCCAGTACTTC
>TRBJ1-2|NA|12|TRBV29-1|NA
CSVGALNYGYTF
TGCAGCGTGGGGGCGCTTAACTATGGCTACACCTTC
>TRBJ2-1|TRBD2|15|TRBV6-2/TRBV6-3|NA
CASSYAAGAGNEQFF
TGTGCCAGCAGTTACGCAGCGGGAGCGGGCAATGAGCAGTTCTTC
>TRBJ2-1|TRBD2|16|TRBV9|NA
CASSVDPGGSYNEQFF
TGTGCCAGCAGCGTAGATCCGGGAGGCTCCTACAATGAGCAGTTCTTC
>TRBJ2-7|TRBD2|14|TRBV29-1|once
CSVESSGGTYEQYF
TGCAGCGTTGAATCTAGCGGGGGGACCTACGAGCAGTACTTC
>TRBJ2-1|TRBD2|15|TRBV2|NA
CASSRLAGGRNEQFF
TGTGCCAGCAGTCGACTAGCGGGAGGGAGGAATGAGCAGTTCTTC
>TRBJ2-1|TRBD1|15|TRBV24-1|NA
CATSDGTGVTDEQFF
TGTGCCACCAGTGATGGGACAGGGGTGACCGATGAGCAGTTCTTC
>TRBJ2-7|TRBD2|15|TRBV27|NA
CASSLWSGRAYEQYF
TGTGCCAGCAGTTTATGGTCAGGGAGGGCCTACGAGCAGTACTTC
>TRBJ2-2|TRBD1|16|TRBV6-2/TRBV6-3|NA
CASSYFRDRRTGELFF
TGTGCCAGCAGTTACTTCCGGGACAGGAGGACCGGGGAGCTGTTTTTT
>TRBJ2-1|NA|17|TRBV10-1|NA
CASSESGGGPTGAEQFF
TGCGCCAGCAGTGAGTCTGGGGGGGGCCCCACGGGAGCTGAGCAGTTCTTC
>TRBJ2-7|TRBD2|18|TRBV3-1/TRBV3-2|NA
CASSQGPLSREFLNEQYF
TGTGCCAGCAGCCAAGGGCCGCTTTCGCGGGAGTTTCTGAACGAGCAGTACTTC
>TRBJ2-1|TRBD2|14|TRBV18|NA
CASSPSLAGGEQFF
TGTGCCAGCTCACCAAGCCTAGCGGGAGGTGAGCAGTTCTTC
>TRBJ1-2|TRBD1|14|TRBV6-6|NA
CASSFSDRVSGYTF
TGTGCCAGCAGTTTCTCGGACAGGGTTTCTGGCTACACCTTC
>TRBJ2-1|NA|13|TRBV7-2|NA
CASSLGQLNEQFF
TGTGCCAGCAGCTTAGGTCAACTCAATGAGCAGTTCTTC
>TRBJ1-2|NA|12|TRBV6-6|NA
CATTSGGYGYTF
TGTGCCACCACGTCGGGGGGCTATGGCTACACCTTC
>TRBJ2-1|NA|15|TRBV5-1|many
CASSLGGTGHNEQFF
TGCGCCAGCAGCTTAGGTGGGACTGGCCACAATGAGCAGTTCTTC
>TRBJ1-4|NA|18|TRBV29-1|NA
CSVVPLQGPTPNNEKLFF
TGCAGCGTTGTTCCTCTCCAGGGGCCTACGCCTAATAATGAAAAACTGTTTTTT
>TRBJ1-1|NA|15|TRBV6-5|few
CASSRRTQGNTEAFF
TGTGCCAGCAGTAGACGGACACAGGGGAACACTGAAGCTTTCTTT
>TRBJ2-2|NA|15|TRBV5-1|NA
CASSFGGLGAGELFF
TGCGCCAGCAGCTTTGGCGGACTTGGGGCCGGGGAGCTGTTTTTT
>TRBJ2-7|NA|17|TRBV19|NA
CASSPPPTGPRAYEQYF
TGTGCCAGTAGTCCGCCCCCTACAGGACCACGCGCCTACGAGCAGTACTTC
>TRBJ1-2|NA|15|TRBV28|NA
CASSLRGRRIYGYTF
TGTGCCAGCAGTTTAAGGGGTCGACGGATCTATGGCTACACCTTC
>TRBJ1-2|NA|13|TRBV3-1/TRBV3-2|once
CASSQEQYSGYTF
TGTGCCAGCAGCCAAGAACAGTATAGTGGCTACACCTTC
>TRBJ1-2|NA|15|TRBV6-2/TRBV6-3|NA
CASSYSRTSNYGYTF
TGTGCCAGCAGTTACTCGAGGACATCGAACTATGGCTACACCTTC
>TRBJ1-1|TRBD1|14|TRBV10-3|NA
CAISQTGEYTEAFF
TGTGCCATCAGTCAGACAGGGGAGTACACTGAAGCTTTCTTT